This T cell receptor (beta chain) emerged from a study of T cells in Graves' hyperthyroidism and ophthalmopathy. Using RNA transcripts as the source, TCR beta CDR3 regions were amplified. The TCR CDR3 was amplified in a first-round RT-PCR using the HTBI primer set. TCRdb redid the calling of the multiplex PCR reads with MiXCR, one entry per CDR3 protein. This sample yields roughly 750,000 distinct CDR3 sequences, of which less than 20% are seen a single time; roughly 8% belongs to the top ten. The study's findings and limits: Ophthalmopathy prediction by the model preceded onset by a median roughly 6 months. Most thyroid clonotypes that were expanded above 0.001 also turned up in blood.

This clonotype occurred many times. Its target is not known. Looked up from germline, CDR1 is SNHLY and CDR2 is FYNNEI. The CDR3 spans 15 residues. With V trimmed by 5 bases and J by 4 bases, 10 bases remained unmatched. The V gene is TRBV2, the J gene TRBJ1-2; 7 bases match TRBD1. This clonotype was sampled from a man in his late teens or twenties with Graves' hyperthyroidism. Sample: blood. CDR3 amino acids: CASSLEGQPSYGYTF. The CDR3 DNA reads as TGTGCCAGCAGTCTCGAGGGACAGCCCTCCTATGGCTACACCTTC.